This TCR beta chain derives from a study of memory CD8 T cells in hepatitis C reinfection. Time point of the sample: pre-reinfection, 55 to 20 weeks before reinfection detection. No in vitro expansion preceded TCR sequencing of the sorted cells. Profiling relied on immunoSEQ multiplex PCR, and the TCRdb table lists in-frame clones only, not all of them. This sample has approximately 6,300 clones, with 80% to 90% found just once. V was clipped by 0 bases and J by 0 bases, with 11 bases between them. The CDR3 spans 17 residues. Germline CDR1 and CDR2: LGHNA and YNFKEQ. This sequence originates from a man aged 45 to 65 with hepatitis C virus infection. The sequencing sample was made of naive CD8+ T cells sorted from blood. This chain joins TRBV4-2 and TRBJ1-4; D gene ambiguous. CDR3 residues: CASSQDPGHATNEKLFF. The CDR3 DNA reads as TGTGCCAGCAGCCAAGATCCCGGTCACGCAACTAATGAAAAACTGTTTTTT.